This TCR beta chain originates from a study of technical replicates of blood from a few donors. TCRdb's table, derived via immunoSEQ multiplex PCR, lists solely in-frame clones and lacks some. The sample consists of several thousand clones, approximately 95% of them appearing once. Trimming stripped 3 bases from V and 8 bases from J, with 28 bases between. Per germline, CDR1 MGHRA and CDR2 YSYEKL. The CDR3 consists of 18 residues. The count of this clone is one. The material sequenced was PBMCs. The sequence came from a human donor in good health. V and J are TRBV4-1 and TRBJ1-2; the D is unclear. As DNA, the CDR3 is TGCGCCAGCAGCCAGACCTTACACCACCGGGAGATCGCACAAGGCTACACCTTC. This gives the protein CASSQTLHHREIAQGYTF.